This TCR beta chain was captured in a study of blood T cells in healthy people across ages. The second PCR ran roughly 7 to 11 cycles with a sample-barcoded 5' primer and J-beta primers. TCRdb re-called the 5' RACE reads with MiXCR, one entry per CDR3 protein. This sample yields about 1,500,000 distinct CDR3 sequences, of which 35% to 45% are seen a single time; under 8% belongs to the top ten. As concerns this clonotype: What it binds is not known.

Germline V lookup: CDR1 SNHLY, CDR2 FYNNEI. This CDR3 region has 11 residues. Study-wide findings and caveats: Diversity was higher, and naive CD4+ cells more numerous, in long-lived donors than in aged donors.

The sequence was obtained from a young woman in good health. This chain links TRBV2 with TRBJ2-1; D may match TRBD1 or TRBD2 (6 bases each). Sequencing used blood. Here the CDR3 reads CAIPGAREQFF. The CDR3 region has the DNA TGTGCTATACCGGGGGCCCGTGAGCAGTTCTTC.